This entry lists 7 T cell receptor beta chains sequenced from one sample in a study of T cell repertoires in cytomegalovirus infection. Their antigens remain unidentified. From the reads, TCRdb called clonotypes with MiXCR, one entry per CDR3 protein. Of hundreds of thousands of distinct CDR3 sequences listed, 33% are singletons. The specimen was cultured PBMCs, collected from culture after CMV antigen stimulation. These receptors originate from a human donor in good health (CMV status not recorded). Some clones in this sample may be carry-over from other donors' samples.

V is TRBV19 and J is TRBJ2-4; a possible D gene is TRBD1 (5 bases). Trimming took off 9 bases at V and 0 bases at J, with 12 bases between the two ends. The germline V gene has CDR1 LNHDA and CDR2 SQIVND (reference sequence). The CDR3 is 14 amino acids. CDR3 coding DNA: TGTGCCAGCAAGGACACGTTAGCCAAAAACATTCAGTACTTC. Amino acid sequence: CASKDTLAKNIQYF.

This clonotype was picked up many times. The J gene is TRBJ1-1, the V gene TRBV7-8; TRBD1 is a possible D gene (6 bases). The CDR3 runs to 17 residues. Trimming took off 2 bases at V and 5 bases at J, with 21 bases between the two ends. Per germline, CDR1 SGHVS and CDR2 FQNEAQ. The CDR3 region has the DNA TGTGCCAGCAGCTTACCCCGTACCAGGGGAAGAGGGACTGAAGCTTTCTTT. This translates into CASSLPRTRGRGTEAFF. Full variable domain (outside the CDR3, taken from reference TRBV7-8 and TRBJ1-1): GAGVSQSPRYKVAKRGQDVALRCDPISGHVSLFWYQQALGQGPEFLTYFQNEAQLDKSGLPSDRFFAERPEGSVSTLKIQRTQQEDSAVYLCASSLPRTRGRGTEAFFGQGTRLTVV.

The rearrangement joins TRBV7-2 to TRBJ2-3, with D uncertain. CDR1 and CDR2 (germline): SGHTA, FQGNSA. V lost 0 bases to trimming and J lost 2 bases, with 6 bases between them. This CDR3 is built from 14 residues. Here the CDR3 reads CASSLASLTDTQYF. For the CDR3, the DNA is TGTGCCAGCAGCTTAGCTAGCCTCACAGATACGCAGTATTTT.

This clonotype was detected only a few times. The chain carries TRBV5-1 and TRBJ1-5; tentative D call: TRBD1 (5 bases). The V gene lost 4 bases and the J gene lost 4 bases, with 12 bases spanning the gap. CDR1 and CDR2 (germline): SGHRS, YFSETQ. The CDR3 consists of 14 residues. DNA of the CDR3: TGCGCCAGCAGCCCGGACGGGGGAAATCAGCCCCAGCATTTT. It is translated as CASSPDGGNQPQHF.

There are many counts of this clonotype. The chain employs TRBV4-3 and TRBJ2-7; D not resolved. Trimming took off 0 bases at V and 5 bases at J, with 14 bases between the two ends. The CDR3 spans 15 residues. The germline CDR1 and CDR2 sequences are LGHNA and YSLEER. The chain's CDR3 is CASSQDSGPRNEQYF. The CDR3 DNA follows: TGCGCCAGCAGCCAAGATTCCGGGCCCCGTAACGAGCAGTACTTC.

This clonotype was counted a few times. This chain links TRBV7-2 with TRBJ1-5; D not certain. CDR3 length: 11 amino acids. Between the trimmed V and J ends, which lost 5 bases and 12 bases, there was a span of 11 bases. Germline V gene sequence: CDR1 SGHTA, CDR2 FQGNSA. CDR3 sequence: CASSLRGIQHF. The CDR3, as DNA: TGTGCCAGCAGCCTCCGAGGAATCCAGCATTTT.

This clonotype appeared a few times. The chain's CDR3 is CASSQGQIMNTEAFF. The DNA for the CDR3 is TGCGCCAGCAGCCAAGGACAGATTATGAACACTGAAGCTTTCTTT. The V and J genes are TRBV4-3 and TRBJ1-1; D is perhaps TRBD1 (5 bases). Germline V CDR1 and CDR2: LGHNA, YSLEER. This CDR3 spans 15 amino acids. Trimming took 1 base from V and 0 from J, leaving 9 bases between them.